What follows are 27 T cell receptor beta chains derived from one specimen sequenced in a study of cytomegalovirus exposure and HLA in healthy donors. Vbeta (60) and Jbeta (13) primers were used in the PCR. Repertoires were generated with immunoSEQ multiplex PCR, while TCRdb's copy carries only in-frame clones and drops some. Recorded for this sample: about 160,000 clones. Sequencing was performed on PBMCs. All receptors derive from a man aged 25-40 years in good health and CMV-seronegative.

The chain carries TRBV7-2 and TRBJ2-1, with 8 bases lining up with TRBD2. The V and J ends lost 5 bases and 6 bases, in that order; junction bases with no gene match: 12. CDR1 is SGHTA, CDR2 FQGNSA, per germline. This CDR3 is 16 amino acids long. The CDR3 region is CASSPPGIAGTNEQFF. The CDR3 DNA sequence: TGTGCCAGCAGCCCCCCCGGGATAGCGGGAACCAATGAGCAGTTCTTC.

This chain uses TRBV30 with TRBJ2-1, with D uncertain. This CDR3 is 12 amino acids long. Between the trimmed V and J ends, which lost 0 bases and 12 bases, there was a span of 12 bases. Germline-derived CDR1 and CDR2 are GTSNPN and SVGIG (reference sequence). CDR3 region: CAWSVLSNRQFF. The DNA of the CDR3 is TGTGCCTGGAGTGTACTAAGTAATCGGCAGTTCTTC.

The chain has TRBV4-3 and TRBJ2-2; a possible D gene is TRBD1 (5 bases). V was shortened by 1 base and J by 0 bases, with 9 bases between the two germline ends. Per germline, CDR1 LGHNA and CDR2 YSLEER. CDR3 length: 16 amino acids. DNA for the CDR3: TGCGCCAGCAGCCAAGGTACAGGCTCGAACACCGGGGAGCTGTTTTTT. It translates to CASSQGTGSNTGELFF.

J is TRBJ2-7 and V is TRBV7-8, with 9 bases matching TRBD1. V lost 3 bases, J lost 4 bases, and 10 bases stayed unmatched. In germline, CDR1 is SGHVS, CDR2 FQNEAQ. The CDR3 consists of 16 residues. This CDR3 reads CASSFHPGQGEYEQYF. As DNA, the CDR3 is TGTGCCAGCAGCTTCCACCCGGGACAGGGAGAGTACGAGCAGTACTTC.

V gene TRBV2 combines with J gene TRBJ1-2, with TRBD1 identical over 10 bases. This CDR3 has 17 amino acids. Trimming at V came to 2 bases and at J to 4 bases, leaving 10 bases not matched to a gene. Germline V gene data show CDR1 as SNHLY and CDR2 as FYNNEI. CDR3 sequence (DNA): TGTGCCAGCAGTGAAATGGGACAGGGGTTTTCCGGCTATGGCTACACCTTC. It specifies CASSEMGQGFSGYGYTF.

The V call is TRBV2, the J call TRBJ2-7; unclear D gene. V was shortened by 1 base and J by 1 base, with 8 bases between the two germline ends. The CDR3 is 14 amino acids. Germline V lookup: CDR1 SNHLY, CDR2 FYNNEI. Here the CDR3 reads CASSEDTDSYEQYF. The CDR3 region has the DNA TGTGCCAGCAGTGAAGATACTGATTCCTACGAGCAGTACTTC.

The chain couples TRBV6-4 to TRBJ2-7; D call uncertain. Germline CDR1 MRHNA, CDR2 SNTAGT. The V end was cut by 3 bases, the J end by 0 bases, with 9 bases between. The CDR3 is made up of 14 amino acids. The CDR3 region is CASSESIVSYEQYF. The CDR3 DNA reads TGTGCCAGCAGTGAGTCTATTGTCTCCTACGAGCAGTACTTC.

This sequence joins TRBV7-8 and TRBJ1-3; 7 bases are shared with TRBD1. The CDR3 consists of 14 residues. Germline loops: CDR1 SGHVS, CDR2 FQNEAQ. The junction had 2 bases not matched to a gene; V was cut back by 2 bases and J by 4 bases. This chain's CDR3 is CASSLQGGGNTIYF. In nucleotides, the CDR3 is TGTGCCAGCAGCTTACAGGGGGGCGGAAACACCATATATTTT.

V gene TRBV5-1 combines with J gene TRBJ2-5; D possibly corresponds to TRBD2 (7 bases). Looked up from germline, CDR1 is SGHRS and CDR2 is YFSETQ. This CDR3 is 19 amino acids long. The V gene lost 4 bases and the J gene lost 3 bases, with 28 bases spanning the gap. CDR3 sequence (DNA): TGCGCCAGCAGCCGAGGGGGGCTGGGGTCTGCGGGAGAGAAAGAGACCCAGTACTTC. This gives the protein CASSRGGLGSAGEKETQYF.

This rearrangement joins TRBV30 to TRBJ2-7, with D maybe TRBD1 (5 bases). The germline gives CDR1 GTSNPN, CDR2 SVGIG (reference sequence). This CDR3 contains 14 residues. Trimming cost V 5 bases and J 0 bases, with 14 bases left between them. The CDR3 reads CAWGKPGISYEQYF. The CDR3 DNA follows: TGTGCCTGGGGTAAACCAGGGATCTCCTACGAGCAGTACTTC.

This rearrangement joins TRBV7-8 to TRBJ1-1, with 8 bases identical to TRBD1. Trimming removed 4 bases from V and 0 bases from J; junction bases left unmatched: 7. The CDR3 is 16 residues long. From germline, CDR1 is SGHVS and CDR2 FQNEAQ. The CDR3 DNA reads TGTGCCAGCAGCTCCCTCCAGACAGGGGTGAACACTGAAGCTTTCTTT. Its protein is CASSSLQTGVNTEAFF.

The chain uses TRBV7-9 and TRBJ2-7, with 12 bases lining up with TRBD2. The V gene's germline CDR1 is SEHNR and CDR2 FQNEAQ (reference sequence). CDR3 length: 15 amino acids. V dropped 5 bases and J dropped 3; count of bases not matched to a gene: 5. CDR3 bases: TGTGCCAGCAGCACCGGGACTAGCGGGTTCTACGAGCAGTACTTC. It encodes CASSTGTSGFYEQYF.

The V call is TRBV6-1, the J call TRBJ2-3; maybe TRBD2 (5 bases). The CDR3 contains 14 residues. V was shortened by 7 bases and J by 6 bases, with 17 bases between the two germline ends. Germline-derived CDR1 and CDR2 are MNHNS and SASEGT. The CDR3 DNA reads TGTGCCAGCACATTGCAGGACGGCGGGGATACGCAGTATTTT. As protein: CASTLQDGGDTQYF.

This sequence joins TRBV30 and TRBJ1-6; D is unclear. The ends were cut back, 4 bases at V and 8 bases at J, with 18 bases in the middle. The CDR3 sequence is 15 residues long. Germline CDR1 reads GTSNPN; CDR2 reads SVGIG (reference sequence). CDR3 nucleotides: TGTGCCTGGAAGGTGACAAACTCTTGGGATTCACCCCTCCACTTT. Its protein product is CAWKVTNSWDSPLHF.

This chain uses TRBV7-9 with TRBJ2-2; 7 bases are shared with TRBD1. This CDR3 is 17 amino acids long. The ends lost 4 bases at V and 0 bases at J; junction bases unmatched: 8. Per the germline V gene, CDR1 is SEHNR and CDR2 is FQNEAQ (reference sequence). CDR3 residues: CASSSLNRGPNTGELFF. The CDR3 region has the DNA TGTGCCAGCAGCTCTTTAAACAGGGGACCGAACACCGGGGAGCTGTTTTTT.

The J gene is TRBJ1-5, the V gene TRBV14, with 7 bases lining up with TRBD1. The germline CDR1 and CDR2 sequences are SGHDN and FVKESK. Unmatched junction bases numbered 7, after V lost 5 bases and J lost 0 bases. There are 16 residues in the CDR3. The CDR3 nucleotides are TGTGCCAGCAGCTCCGGGACAGCTTATAGCAATCAGCCCCAGCATTTT. It translates to CASSSGTAYSNQPQHF. Combining the CDR3 with reference TRBV14 and TRBJ1-5 gives the whole variable domain EAGVTQFPSHSVIEKGQTVTLRCDPISGHDNLYWYRRVMGKEIKFLLHFVKESKQDESGMPNNRFLAERTGGTYSTLKVQPAELEDSGVYFCASSSGTAYSNQPQHFGDGTRLSIL.

The chain couples TRBV2 to TRBJ2-7; 11 bases are shared with TRBD1. J lost 0 bases, V lost 6 bases, and 10 bases had no gene match. The CDR3 totals 17 residues. Germline assignment: CDR1 SNHLY and CDR2 FYNNEI. The CDR3 coding sequence is TGTGCCAGCAGAGGGGGACAGGGGGTACCTATCTCCTACGAGCAGTACTTC. It yields the protein CASRGGQGVPISYEQYF.

V gene TRBV27 combines with J gene TRBJ2-3, with D maybe TRBD2 (6 bases). V was pared by 3 bases and J by 3 bases, with 16 bases between. The germline V gene encodes CDR1 MNHEY and CDR2 SMNVEV (reference sequence). The CDR3 has 16 residues. CDR3: CASSLGGGYRTDTQYF. Written as DNA, the CDR3 is TGTGCCAGCAGTTTGGGGGGAGGTTACAGGACAGATACGCAGTATTTT.

The chain joins TRBV9 to TRBJ2-7; D perhaps matches TRBD2 (7 bases). V lost 3 bases, J lost 3 bases, and 16 bases lay in between. The CDR3 sequence is 15 residues long. Germline V gene sequence: CDR1 SGDLS, CDR2 YYNGEE. The CDR3 loop is CASSAYRGGNYEQYF. In DNA form, the CDR3 reads TGTGCCAGCAGCGCCTATAGGGGGGGTAACTACGAGCAGTACTTC.

This CDR3 reads CASTLRDRVSGNTIYF. The CDR3 DNA sequence: TGTGCCAGCACCCTCCGGGACAGGGTTTCTGGAAACACCATATATTTT. The chain uses TRBV6-6 and TRBJ1-3, with TRBD1 identical over 9 bases. CDR3 length equals 16 residues. Germline CDR1 MNHNY, CDR2 SVGAGI (reference sequence). V lost 7 bases, J lost 1 base, and 8 bases stayed unmatched.

CDR3 residues: CASSPSGRTGEQYF. CDR3 DNA: TGTGCCAGCTCACCTAGCGGGAGAACCGGCGAGCAGTACTTC. This chain connects TRBV18 to TRBJ2-7; 9 bases line up with TRBD2. Germline V CDR1 and CDR2: KGHSH, LQKENI. This CDR3 is built from 14 residues. The V segment lost 3 bases and the J segment 6 bases; nucleotides outside the gene matches: 6.

This chain uses TRBV2 with TRBJ2-7, with 7 bases fitting TRBD1. V was pared by 8 bases and J by 2 bases, with 9 bases of the junction left unmatched. CDR3 length: 14 amino acids. Germline CDR1 reads SNHLY; CDR2 reads FYNNEI. CDR3 DNA: TGTGCCAGCGGGGTACCGGGACAGACCTACGAGCAGTACTTC. It specifies CASGVPGQTYEQYF. Combining the CDR3 with reference TRBV2 and TRBJ2-7 gives the whole variable domain EPEVTQTPSHQVTQMGQEVILRCVPISNHLYFYWYRQILGQKVEFLVSFYNNEISEKSEIFDDQFSVERPDGSNFTLKIRSTKLEDSAMYFCASGVPGQTYEQYFGPGTRLTVT.

This sequence joins TRBV7-8 and TRBJ1-2; TRBD1 matches at 8 bases. The CDR3 spans 13 residues. The germline V gene encodes CDR1 SGHVS and CDR2 FQNEAQ. V lost 5 bases, J lost 5 bases, and 4 bases stayed unmatched. CDR3 amino acids: CASSPDRGYGYTF. In DNA, the CDR3 is TGTGCCAGCAGCCCCGACAGGGGTTATGGCTACACCTTC.

V gene TRBV21-1 combines with J gene TRBJ2-3; TRBD1 was called by the table and not checked on the DNA. TRBV21-1 is listed as a pseudogene. CDR3 size: 17 residues. Here the CDR3 reads CASSKGRRGRVTDTQYF. CDR3 DNA sequence: TGTGCCAGCAGCAAAGGGAGGAGGGGGCGAGTTACAGATACGCAGTATTTT.

The rearrangement joins TRBV29-1 to TRBJ2-5, with 9 bases that match TRBD1. The CDR3 length is 17 residues. The germline CDR1 and CDR2 sequences are SQVTM and ANQGSEA. J gave up 4 bases and V 6 bases, and 18 bases lay outside the gene matches. Here the CDR3 reads CSVLYLLPGQGIETQYF. The CDR3 bases are TGCAGCGTACTATACTTACTACCGGGACAGGGTATAGAGACCCAGTACTTC.

The chain couples TRBV5-4 to TRBJ1-1; 9 bases are shared with TRBD1. CDR1 SGHNT and CDR2 YYREEE come from the germline V gene (reference sequence). This CDR3 comprises 13 residues. J was trimmed by 10 bases and V by 2 bases; bases with no gene match: 6. CDR3 in amino acids: CASSFYRGLGAFF. DNA for the CDR3: TGTGCCAGCAGCTTCTACAGGGGGCTGGGAGCTTTCTTT.

The rearrangement links TRBV30 to TRBJ1-2, with D possibly TRBD1 on 5 matching bases. The V end was cut by 4 bases, the J end by 4 bases, with 13 bases between. This CDR3 has 13 amino acids. Germline V gene sequence: CDR1 GTSNPN, CDR2 SVGIG (reference sequence). The CDR3 coding sequence is TGTGCCTGGATTCGCAGGGTCGGCTATGGCTACACCTTC. Residues: CAWIRRVGYGYTF.